These 19 T cell receptor beta chains were all obtained from the same sample, sequenced in a study of blood T cell repertoires in COVID-19. Sequencing was performed with immunoSEQ multiplex PCR; in TCRdb, only in-frame clones are kept and a portion is missing. Among fewer than 500,000 clones listed, about nine tenths were seen once. Specimen: PBMCs or T cells enriched from blood (not recorded which). The receptors shown here come from a young woman who had recovered from COVID-19.

This rearrangement joins TRBV6-4 to TRBJ2-1; 7 bases match TRBD2. The V and J ends lost 2 bases and 4 bases, in that order; junction bases with no gene match: 5. Germline CDR1 is MRHNA and CDR2 is SNTAGT. The CDR3 covers 15 residues. The CDR3 region has the DNA TGTGCCAGCAGTGACGGGCAGGGAGGGTACAATGAGCAGTTCTTC. Translation gives CASSDGQGGYNEQFF.

The chain carries TRBV6-2 or TRBV6-3 and TRBJ1-1; perhaps TRBD1 as D (6 bases). The CDR3 has 12 amino acids. Germline V lookup: CDR1 MNHEY, CDR2 SVGEGT. V gave up 2 bases and J gave up 11 bases, with 12 bases separating them. CDR3 bases: TGTGCCAGCAGTTACGGAGCAGGGGTGGCTTTCTTT. Protein: CASSYGAGVAFF.

V and J are TRBV5-4 and TRBJ2-1, with TRBD1 matching over 7 bases. The V gene's germline CDR1 is SGHNT and CDR2 YYREEE (reference sequence). V shed 4 bases, J shed 7 bases, and the junction held 8 bases outside the gene matches. The CDR3 is made up of 14 amino acids. CDR3 protein: CASSTPTGPNEQFF. The CDR3 DNA follows: TGTGCCAGCAGCACCCCGACAGGGCCTAATGAGCAGTTCTTC.

J is TRBJ2-5 and V is TRBV7-2; TRBD2 matches at 7 bases. J lost 2 bases, V lost 2 bases, and 5 bases had no gene match. Germline V lookup: CDR1 SGHTA, CDR2 FQGNSA. The CDR3 sequence is 15 residues long. CDR3 amino acids: CASSLNGGGQETQYF. CDR3 nucleotide sequence: TGTGCCAGCAGCTTAAATGGGGGAGGGCAAGAGACCCAGTACTTC.

Notes on this clone: The sample holds other DNA sequences that translate to the same CDR3. The rearrangement joins TRBV30 to TRBJ1-5; TRBD1 aligns across 7 bases. The J segment lost 2 bases and the V segment lost 4 bases, leaving 5 bases of the junction unmatched. In germline, CDR1 is GTSNPN, CDR2 SVGIG (reference sequence). The CDR3 totals 14 residues. CDR3 protein: CAWTEGTGNQPQHF. In DNA, the CDR3 is TGTGCCTGGACGGAGGGGACAGGCAATCAGCCCCAGCATTTT. Full variable domain (outside the CDR3, taken from reference TRBV30 and TRBJ1-5): SQTIHQWPATLVQPVGSPLSLECTVEGTSNPNLYWYRQAAGRGLQLLFYSVGIGQISSEVPQNLSASRPQDRQFILSSKKLLLSDSGFYLCAWTEGTGNQPQHFGDGTRLSIL.

The chain has TRBV19 and TRBJ1-2; D is ambiguous. V lost 5 bases and J lost 2, with 6 bases in between. The CDR3 totals 12 residues. The germline gives CDR1 LNHDA, CDR2 SQIVND (reference sequence). This chain's CDR3 is CASSLRNYGYTF. The CDR3 region has the DNA TGTGCCAGTAGTCTCAGGAACTATGGCTACACCTTC.

The rearrangement links TRBV5-6 to TRBJ2-1; 8 nucleotides align to TRBD2. CDR1 SGHDT and CDR2 YYEEEE come from the germline V gene. The CDR3 covers 15 residues. V shed 4 bases, J shed 2 bases, and the junction held 5 bases outside the gene matches. The CDR3 DNA reads as TGTGCCAGCAGCACACGGGGGGGCACCTACAATGAGCAGTTCTTC. The encoded protein is CASSTRGGTYNEQFF.

The V and J genes are TRBV2 and TRBJ2-3, with 8 bases that match TRBD1. The CDR3 has 14 residues. The germline CDR1 and CDR2 sequences are SNHLY and FYNNEI. J was trimmed by 5 bases and V by 3 bases; bases with no gene match: 4. The CDR3 sequence is CASSEGTGEDTQYF. DNA of the CDR3: TGTGCCAGCAGTGAGGGGACAGGCGAAGATACGCAGTATTTT.

This chain connects TRBV7-9 to TRBJ2-1; TRBD2 agrees at 8 bases. The CDR3 is 15 amino acids. Trimming took 1 base from V and 9 from J; bases not matched to a gene: 8. In germline, CDR1 is SEHNR, CDR2 FQNEAQ (reference sequence). The CDR3 DNA sequence: TGTGCCAGCAGCTTAGTTTCGGGGGGGATTAGTGAGCAGTTCTTC. Protein product: CASSLVSGGISEQFF.

The chain is built from TRBV6-4 and TRBJ2-1, with 9 nucleotides matching TRBD2. V gave up 10 bases and J gave up 3 bases; unmatched junction bases: 10. CDR1 MRHNA and CDR2 SNTAGT come from the germline V gene. This CDR3 is built from 15 residues. The DNA of the CDR3 is TGTGCCACCCCGGAAGCGACTAGCGGCTACAATGAGCAGTTCTTC. Its translation is CATPEATSGYNEQFF.

The table lists this clone with a count of one. V is TRBV5-5 and J is TRBJ1-5; TRBD1 aligns across 8 bases. Germline assignment: CDR1 SGHKS and CDR2 YYEKEE (reference sequence). J was trimmed by 4 bases and V by 4 bases; bases with no gene match: 16. This CDR3 is 18 amino acids long. The CDR3 sequence: CASSPGLGWTGMNQPQHF. CDR3 DNA: TGTGCCAGCAGCCCGGGGTTAGGGTGGACAGGGATGAATCAGCCCCAGCATTTT.

This chain links TRBV3-1 (or the pseudogene TRBV3-2) with TRBJ1-6, with 7 bases aligning to TRBD1. V dropped 3 bases and J dropped 9; count of bases not matched to a gene: 5. In germline, CDR1 is LGHDT, CDR2 YNNKEL (reference sequence). This CDR3 spans 14 amino acids. The CDR3 bases are TGTGCCAGCAGCCAGAAGGGGGCTGGTTCACCCCTCCACTTT. Protein product: CASSQKGAGSPLHF.

The rearrangement uses TRBV30 and TRBJ1-1; D might be TRBD1 (5 bases). Per germline, CDR1 GTSNPN and CDR2 SVGIG (reference sequence). The CDR3 is 12 amino acids. Trimming shortened V by 4 bases and J by 1 base, and 7 bases separated the two germline ends. The DNA for the CDR3 is TGTGCCTGGAACAGGAGGAACACTGAAGCTTTCTTT. Encoded protein: CAWNRRNTEAFF.

The sample holds one count of this clone. The chain uses TRBV2 and TRBJ2-3, with D perhaps matching TRBD2 (5 bases). This CDR3 spans 13 amino acids. Germline V CDR1 and CDR2: SNHLY, FYNNEI. The V gene lost 11 bases and the J gene lost 7 bases, with 19 bases spanning the gap. The CDR3 loop is CASALMLGNTQYF. The CDR3 DNA reads as TGTGCCTCAGCTTTGATGCTCGGGAATACGCAGTATTTT. Filled out from reference TRBV2 and TRBJ2-3, the complete variable domain reads EPEVTQTPSHQVTQMGQEVILRCVPISNHLYFYWYRQILGQKVEFLVSFYNNEISEKSEIFDDQFSVERPDGSNFTLKIRSTKLEDSAMYFCASALMLGNTQYFGPGTRLTVL.

This clone was seen more than once but under ten times. The V and J genes are TRBV20-1 and TRBJ1-2; D is undetermined. The CDR3 is 11 amino acids. V lost 4 bases to trimming and J lost 1 base, with 4 bases between them. Germline lookup yields CDR1 DFQATT and CDR2 SNEGSKA (reference sequence). The CDR3 is CSATINYGYTF. CDR3 nucleotides: TGCAGTGCTACCATTAACTATGGCTACACCTTC.

This chain joins TRBV3-1 (or the pseudogene TRBV3-2) and TRBJ1-1, with 7 bases aligning to TRBD1. Germline V lookup: CDR1 LGHDT, CDR2 YNNKEL (reference sequence). CDR3 size: 15 residues. Trimming at V came to 4 bases and at J to 5 bases, leaving 10 bases not matched to a gene. The CDR3 region is CASSLGVVQGTEAFF. The CDR3 coding sequence is TGTGCCAGCAGCCTGGGGGTGGTACAGGGGACTGAAGCTTTCTTT.

This chain joins TRBV19 and TRBJ2-5; TRBD1 matches at 7 bases. Germline lookup yields CDR1 LNHDA and CDR2 SQIVND (reference sequence). The CDR3 is made up of 15 amino acids. V was clipped by 8 bases and J by 1 base; unmatched bases: 10. The CDR3 sequence is CASGASGQAQETQYF. The CDR3, as DNA: TGTGCCAGTGGTGCTTCCGGACAGGCCCAAGAGACCCAGTACTTC.

The chain uses TRBV3-1 (or the pseudogene TRBV3-2) and TRBJ1-2, with TRBD1 identical over 8 bases. Germline CDR1 is LGHDT and CDR2 is YNNKEL (reference sequence). The V segment lost 6 bases and the J segment 2 bases; nucleotides outside the gene matches: 5. CDR3 size: 14 residues. The CDR3 bases are TGTGCCAGCAGGGGCGGACAGGGAAACTATGGCTACACCTTC. It is translated as CASRGGQGNYGYTF.

The chain has TRBV7-2 and TRBJ2-5; TRBD1 agrees at 11 bases. The ends lost 4 bases at V and 1 base at J; junction bases unmatched: 2. Germline CDR1 reads SGHTA; CDR2 reads FQGNSA. CDR3 length equals 15 residues. The CDR3 DNA sequence: TGTGCCAGCAGCTGGGGGACAGGGGGCCAAGAGACCCAGTACTTC. It specifies CASSWGTGGQETQYF.